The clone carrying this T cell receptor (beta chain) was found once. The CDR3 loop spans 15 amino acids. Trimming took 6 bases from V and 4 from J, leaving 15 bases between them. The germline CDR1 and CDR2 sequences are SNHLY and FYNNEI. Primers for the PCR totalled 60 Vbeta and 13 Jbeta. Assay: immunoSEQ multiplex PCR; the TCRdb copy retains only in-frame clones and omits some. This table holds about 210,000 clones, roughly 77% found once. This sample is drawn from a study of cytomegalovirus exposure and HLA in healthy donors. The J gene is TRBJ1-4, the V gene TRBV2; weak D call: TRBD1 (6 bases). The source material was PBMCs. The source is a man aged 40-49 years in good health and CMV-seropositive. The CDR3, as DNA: TGTGCCAGCAGCGCCCGGACAGTTAGTAATGAAAAACTGTTTTTT. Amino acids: CASSARTVSNEKLFF.